In its sample, the clone carrying this T cell receptor beta chain was seen once. This entry belongs to a study of PD-1 blockade in classical Hodgkin lymphoma. Repertoires were generated with immunoSEQ multiplex PCR, while TCRdb's copy carries only in-frame clones and drops some. The sample shows about 29,000 clones, roughly 87% of them seen only once. Each of the patients experienced relapse following autologous stem cell transplantation, and their brentuximab vedotin exposure differed. Purified CD4+ T cells were obtained from thawed PBMCs through magnetic negative selection. The CDR3 is 16 residues long. The germline V gene encodes CDR1 SGHTS and CDR2 YDEGEE. J was trimmed by 0 bases and V by 4 bases; bases with no gene match: 10.

The sample was CD4+ T cells from blood, taken at baseline. This chain joins TRBV5-8 and TRBJ2-7, with 7 bases aligning to TRBD2. The receptor was isolated from a human donor with classical Hodgkin lymphoma. The CDR3 sequence: CASSPDTSARSYEQYF. The CDR3 nucleotides are TGTGCCAGCAGCCCGGATACTAGCGCCCGCTCCTACGAGCAGTACTTC.